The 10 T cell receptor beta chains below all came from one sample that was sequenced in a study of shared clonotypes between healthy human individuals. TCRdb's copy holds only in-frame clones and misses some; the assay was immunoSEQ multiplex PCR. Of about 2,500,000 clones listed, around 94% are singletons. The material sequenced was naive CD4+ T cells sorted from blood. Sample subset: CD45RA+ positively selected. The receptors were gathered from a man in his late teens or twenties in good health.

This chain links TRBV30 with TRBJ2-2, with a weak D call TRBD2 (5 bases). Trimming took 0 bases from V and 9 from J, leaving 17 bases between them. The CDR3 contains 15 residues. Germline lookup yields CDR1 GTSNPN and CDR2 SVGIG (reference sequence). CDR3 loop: CAWSVTRGSSWELFF. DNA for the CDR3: TGTGCCTGGAGTGTGACTCGAGGGAGTAGCTGGGAGCTGTTTTTT. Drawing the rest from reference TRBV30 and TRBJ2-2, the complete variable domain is SQTIHQWPATLVQPVGSPLSLECTVEGTSNPNLYWYRQAAGRGLQLLFYSVGIGQISSEVPQNLSASRPQDRQFILSSKKLLLSDSGFYLCAWSVTRGSSWELFFGEGSRLTVL.

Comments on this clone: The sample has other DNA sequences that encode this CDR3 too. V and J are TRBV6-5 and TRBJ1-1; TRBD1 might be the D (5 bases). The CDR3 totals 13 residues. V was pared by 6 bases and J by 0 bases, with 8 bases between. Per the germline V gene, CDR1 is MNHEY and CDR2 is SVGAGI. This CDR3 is CASRTGLNTEAFF. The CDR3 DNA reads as TGTGCCAGCAGAACGGGACTGAACACTGAAGCTTTCTTT.

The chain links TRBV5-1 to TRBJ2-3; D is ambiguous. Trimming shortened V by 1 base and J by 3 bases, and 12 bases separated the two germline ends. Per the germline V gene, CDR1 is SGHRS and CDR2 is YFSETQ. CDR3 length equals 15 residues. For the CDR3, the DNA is TGCGCCAGCAGCTTGAAACGGAGTGAAACAGATACGCAGTATTTT. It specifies CASSLKRSETDTQYF.

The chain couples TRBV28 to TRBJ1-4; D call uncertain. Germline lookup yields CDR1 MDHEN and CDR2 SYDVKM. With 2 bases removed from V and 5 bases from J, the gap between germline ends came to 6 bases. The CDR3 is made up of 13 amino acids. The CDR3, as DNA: TGTGCCAGCAGTTTACAGATGAATGAAAAACTGTTTTTT. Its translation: CASSLQMNEKLFF.

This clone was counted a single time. The CDR3 bases are TGTGCCAGCACCCCAACATGGAACACTGAAGCTTTCTTT. It is translated as CASTPTWNTEAFF. This chain joins TRBV2 and TRBJ1-1; D not certain. CDR3 length equals 13 residues. Trimming left V 7 bases short and J 1 base short, with 10 bases between. Per germline, CDR1 SNHLY and CDR2 FYNNEI.

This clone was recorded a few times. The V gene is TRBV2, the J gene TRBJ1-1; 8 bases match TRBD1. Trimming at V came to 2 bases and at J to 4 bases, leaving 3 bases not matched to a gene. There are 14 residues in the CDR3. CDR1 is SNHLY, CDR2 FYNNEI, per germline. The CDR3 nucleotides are TGTGCCAGCAGTGAACAGGGGGCCGCCACTGAAGCTTTCTTT. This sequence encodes CASSEQGAATEAFF.

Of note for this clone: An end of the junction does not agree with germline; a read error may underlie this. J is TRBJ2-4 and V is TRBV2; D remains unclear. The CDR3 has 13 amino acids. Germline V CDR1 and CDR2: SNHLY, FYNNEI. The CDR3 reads CAISTLVKNIQYF. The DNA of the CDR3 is TGTGCCATCAGTACACTGGTCAAAAACATTCAGTACTTC.

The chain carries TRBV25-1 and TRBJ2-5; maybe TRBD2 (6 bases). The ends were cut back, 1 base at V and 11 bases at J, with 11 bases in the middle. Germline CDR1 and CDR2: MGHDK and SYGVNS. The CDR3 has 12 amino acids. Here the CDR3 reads CASSESYREQYF. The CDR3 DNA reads TGTGCCAGCAGTGAATCATATCGGGAGCAGTACTTC.

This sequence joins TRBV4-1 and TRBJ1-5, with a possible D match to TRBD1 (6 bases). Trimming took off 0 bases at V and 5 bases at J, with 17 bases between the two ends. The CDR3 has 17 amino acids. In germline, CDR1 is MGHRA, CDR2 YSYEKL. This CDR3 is CASSQDNTAGEYQPQHF. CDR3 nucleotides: TGCGCCAGCAGCCAAGATAATACGGCAGGGGAATATCAGCCCCAGCATTTT.

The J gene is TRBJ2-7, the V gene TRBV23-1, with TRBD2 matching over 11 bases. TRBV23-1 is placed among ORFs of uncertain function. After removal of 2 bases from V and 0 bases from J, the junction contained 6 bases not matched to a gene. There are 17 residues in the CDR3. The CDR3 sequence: CASSQAGLAVDSYEQYF. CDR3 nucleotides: TGCGCCAGCAGTCAAGCGGGACTAGCGGTTGACTCCTACGAGCAGTACTTC.